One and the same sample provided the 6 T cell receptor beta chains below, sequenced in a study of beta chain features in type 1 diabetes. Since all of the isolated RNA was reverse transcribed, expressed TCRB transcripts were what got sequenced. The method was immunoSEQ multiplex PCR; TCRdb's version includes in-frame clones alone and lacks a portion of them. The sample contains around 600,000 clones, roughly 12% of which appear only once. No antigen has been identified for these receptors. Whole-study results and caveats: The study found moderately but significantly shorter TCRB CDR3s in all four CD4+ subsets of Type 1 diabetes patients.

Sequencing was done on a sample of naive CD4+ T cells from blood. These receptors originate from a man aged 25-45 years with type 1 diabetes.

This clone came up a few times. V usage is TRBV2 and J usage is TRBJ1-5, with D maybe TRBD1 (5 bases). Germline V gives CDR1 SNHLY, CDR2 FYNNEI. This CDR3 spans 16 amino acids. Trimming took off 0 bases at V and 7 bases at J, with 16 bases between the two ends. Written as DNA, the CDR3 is TGTGCCAGCAGTGAAGCGGGGGGACTCCTCGGGCAGCCCCAGCATTTT. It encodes CASSEAGGLLGQPQHF.

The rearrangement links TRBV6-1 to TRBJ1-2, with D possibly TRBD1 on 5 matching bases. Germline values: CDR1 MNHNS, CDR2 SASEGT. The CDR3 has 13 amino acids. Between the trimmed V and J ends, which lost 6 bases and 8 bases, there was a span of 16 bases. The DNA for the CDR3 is TGTGCCAGCAGGGGGGACGGGCGCGACGGCTACACCTTC. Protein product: CASRGDGRDGYTF.

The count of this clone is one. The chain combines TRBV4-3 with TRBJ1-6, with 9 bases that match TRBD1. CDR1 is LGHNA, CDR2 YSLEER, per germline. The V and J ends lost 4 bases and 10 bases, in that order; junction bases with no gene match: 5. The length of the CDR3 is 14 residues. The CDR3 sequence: CASSRTGDISPLHF. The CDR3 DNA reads TGCGCCAGCAGCCGGACAGGGGATATATCACCCCTCCACTTT.

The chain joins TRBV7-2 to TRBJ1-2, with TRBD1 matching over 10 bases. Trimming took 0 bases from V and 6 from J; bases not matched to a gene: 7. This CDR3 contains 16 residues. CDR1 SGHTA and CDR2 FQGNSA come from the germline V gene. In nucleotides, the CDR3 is TGTGCCAGCAGCTTAGCCGGGACAGGGGCAAGCGATGGCTACACCTTC. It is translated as CASSLAGTGASDGYTF.

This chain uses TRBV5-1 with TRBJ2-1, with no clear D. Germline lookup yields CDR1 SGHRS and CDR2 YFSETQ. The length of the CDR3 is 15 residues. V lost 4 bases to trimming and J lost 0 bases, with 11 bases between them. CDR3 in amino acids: CASSPRLGSYNEQFF. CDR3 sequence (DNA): TGCGCCAGCAGCCCCCGTTTGGGCTCCTACAATGAGCAGTTCTTC.

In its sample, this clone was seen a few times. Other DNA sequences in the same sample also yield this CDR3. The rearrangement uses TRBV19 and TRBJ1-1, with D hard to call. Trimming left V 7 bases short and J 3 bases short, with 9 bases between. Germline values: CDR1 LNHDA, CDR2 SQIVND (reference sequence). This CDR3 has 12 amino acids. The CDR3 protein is CASKDRDTEAFF. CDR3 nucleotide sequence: TGTGCCAGTAAGGACCGGGACACTGAAGCTTTCTTT.